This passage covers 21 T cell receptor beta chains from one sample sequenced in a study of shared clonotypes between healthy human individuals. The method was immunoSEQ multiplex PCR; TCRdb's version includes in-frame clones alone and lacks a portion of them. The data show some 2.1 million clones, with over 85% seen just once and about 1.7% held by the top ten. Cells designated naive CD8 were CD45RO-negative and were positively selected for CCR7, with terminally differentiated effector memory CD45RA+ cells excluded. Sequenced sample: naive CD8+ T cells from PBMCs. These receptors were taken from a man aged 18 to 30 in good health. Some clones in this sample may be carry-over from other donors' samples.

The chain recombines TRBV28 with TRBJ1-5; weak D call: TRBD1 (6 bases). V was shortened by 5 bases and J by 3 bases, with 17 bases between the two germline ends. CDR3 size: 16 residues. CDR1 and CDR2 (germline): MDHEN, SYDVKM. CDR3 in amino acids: CASSTPITGFNQPQHF. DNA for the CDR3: TGTGCCAGCAGTACACCCATCACAGGGTTCAATCAGCCCCAGCATTTT.

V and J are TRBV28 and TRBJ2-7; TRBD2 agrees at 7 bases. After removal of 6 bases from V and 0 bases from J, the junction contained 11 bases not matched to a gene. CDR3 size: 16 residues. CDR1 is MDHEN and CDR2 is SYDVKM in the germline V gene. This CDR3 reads CASSADELARSYEQYF. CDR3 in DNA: TGTGCCAGCAGCGCGGACGAACTAGCGCGCTCCTACGAGCAGTACTTC.

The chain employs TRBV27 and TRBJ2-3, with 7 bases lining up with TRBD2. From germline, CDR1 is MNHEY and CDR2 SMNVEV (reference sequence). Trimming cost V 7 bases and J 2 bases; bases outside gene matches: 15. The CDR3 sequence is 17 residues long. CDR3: CASTRLAAPRATDTQYF. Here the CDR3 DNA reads TGTGCCAGCACCAGACTAGCCGCCCCCAGGGCCACAGATACGCAGTATTTT.

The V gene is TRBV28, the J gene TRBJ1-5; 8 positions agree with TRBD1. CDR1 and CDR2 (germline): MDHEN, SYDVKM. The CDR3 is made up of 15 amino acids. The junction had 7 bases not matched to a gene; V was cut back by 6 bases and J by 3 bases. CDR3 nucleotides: TGTGCCAGCAGGATCCGGACAGGGAACAATCAGCCCCAGCATTTT. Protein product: CASRIRTGNNQPQHF. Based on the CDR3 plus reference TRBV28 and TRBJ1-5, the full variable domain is DVKVTQSSRYLVKRTGEKVFLECVQDMDHENMFWYRQDPGLGLRLIYFSYDVKMKEKGDIPEGYSVSREKKERFSLILESASTNQTSMYLCASRIRTGNNQPQHFGDGTRLSIL.

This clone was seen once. The CDR3 DNA reads as TGCGCCAGCAGCCAAGACGCTAGCGGATACAATGAGCAGTTCTTC. As protein: CASSQDASGYNEQFF. The chain is built from TRBV4-3 and TRBJ2-1; 7 bases map to TRBD2. Germline-derived CDR1 and CDR2 are LGHNA and YSLEER. The trim removed 0 bases at V and 4 bases at J, leaving 3 bases unmatched. CDR3 length equals 15 residues.

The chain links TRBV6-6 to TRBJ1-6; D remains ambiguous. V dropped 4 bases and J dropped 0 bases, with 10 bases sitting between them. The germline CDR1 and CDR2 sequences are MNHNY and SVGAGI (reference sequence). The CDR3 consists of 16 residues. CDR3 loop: CASSWIPSSYNSPLHF. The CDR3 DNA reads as TGTGCCAGCAGTTGGATACCGAGCTCCTATAATTCACCCCTCCACTTT.

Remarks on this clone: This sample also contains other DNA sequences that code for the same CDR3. The CDR3 loop is CASSLGDRGYEQYF. CDR3 DNA sequence: TGTGCCAGCAGTTTAGGAGACAGGGGGTACGAGCAGTACTTC. The V gene is TRBV27, the J gene TRBJ2-7; 9 bases map to TRBD1. CDR1 MNHEY and CDR2 SMNVEV come from the germline V gene (reference sequence). Unmatched junction bases numbered 3, after V lost 2 bases and J lost 4 bases. The CDR3 runs 14 residues.

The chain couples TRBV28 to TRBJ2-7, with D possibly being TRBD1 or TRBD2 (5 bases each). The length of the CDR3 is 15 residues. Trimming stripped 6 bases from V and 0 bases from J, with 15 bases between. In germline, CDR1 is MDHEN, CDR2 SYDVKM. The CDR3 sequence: CASSLGVGPSYEQYF. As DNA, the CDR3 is TGTGCCAGCAGCTTGGGGGTAGGGCCCTCCTACGAGCAGTACTTC.

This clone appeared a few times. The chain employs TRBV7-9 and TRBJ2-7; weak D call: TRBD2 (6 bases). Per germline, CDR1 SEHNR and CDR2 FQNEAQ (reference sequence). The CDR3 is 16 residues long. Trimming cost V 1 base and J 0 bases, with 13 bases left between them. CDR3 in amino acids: CASSLDRDSLSYEQYF. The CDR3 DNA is TGTGCCAGCAGCTTAGACCGGGACTCACTCTCCTACGAGCAGTACTTC.

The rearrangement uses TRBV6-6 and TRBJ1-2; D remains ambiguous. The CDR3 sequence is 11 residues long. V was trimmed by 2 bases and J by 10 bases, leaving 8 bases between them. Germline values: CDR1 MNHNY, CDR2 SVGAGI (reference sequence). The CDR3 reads CASSYVGDYTF. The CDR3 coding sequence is TGTGCCAGCAGTTACGTGGGAGACTACACCTTC.

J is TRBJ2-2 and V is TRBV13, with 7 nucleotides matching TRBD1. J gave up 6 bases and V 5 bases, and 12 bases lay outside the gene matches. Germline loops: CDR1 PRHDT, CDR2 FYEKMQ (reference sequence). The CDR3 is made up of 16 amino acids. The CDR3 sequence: CASSGITGVGAGELFF. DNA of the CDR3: TGTGCCAGCAGCGGTATTACAGGGGTAGGTGCCGGGGAGCTGTTTTTT.

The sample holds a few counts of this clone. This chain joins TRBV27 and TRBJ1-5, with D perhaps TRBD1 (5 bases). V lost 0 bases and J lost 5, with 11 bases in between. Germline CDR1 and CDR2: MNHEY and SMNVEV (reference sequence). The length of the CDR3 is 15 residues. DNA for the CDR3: TGTGCCAGCAGTTTATCGGGGGGGACCCATCAGCCCCAGCATTTT. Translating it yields CASSLSGGTHQPQHF.

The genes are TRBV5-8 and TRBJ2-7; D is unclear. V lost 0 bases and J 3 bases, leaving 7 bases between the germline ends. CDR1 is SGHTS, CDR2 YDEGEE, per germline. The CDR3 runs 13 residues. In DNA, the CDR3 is TGTGCCAGCAGCTTGGGACACTTCTACGAGCAGTACTTC. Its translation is CASSLGHFYEQYF.

For the CDR3, the DNA is TGTGCCAGCAACAGGACTAGCGGGCTCTACAATGAGCAGTTCTTC. Its translation: CASNRTSGLYNEQFF. This rearrangement joins TRBV28 to TRBJ2-1; 11 bases are shared with TRBD2. Trimming cost V 7 bases and J 3 bases; bases outside gene matches: 5. CDR1 MDHEN and CDR2 SYDVKM come from the germline V gene. The CDR3 loop spans 15 amino acids.

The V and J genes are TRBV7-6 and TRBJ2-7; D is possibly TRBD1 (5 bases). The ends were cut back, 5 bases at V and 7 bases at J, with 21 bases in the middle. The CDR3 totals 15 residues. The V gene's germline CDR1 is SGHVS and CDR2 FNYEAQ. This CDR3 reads CASSPMGQGLGEQYF. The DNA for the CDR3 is TGTGCCAGCAGCCCCATGGGCCAGGGCTTAGGGGAGCAGTACTTC.

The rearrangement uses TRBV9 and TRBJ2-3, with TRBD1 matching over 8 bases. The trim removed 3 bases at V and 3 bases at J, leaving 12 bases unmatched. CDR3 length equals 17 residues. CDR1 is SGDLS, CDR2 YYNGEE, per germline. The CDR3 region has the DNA TGTGCCAGCAGCGGGAGAGGTCAGGGGGCGTCGACAGATACGCAGTATTTT. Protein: CASSGRGQGASTDTQYF.

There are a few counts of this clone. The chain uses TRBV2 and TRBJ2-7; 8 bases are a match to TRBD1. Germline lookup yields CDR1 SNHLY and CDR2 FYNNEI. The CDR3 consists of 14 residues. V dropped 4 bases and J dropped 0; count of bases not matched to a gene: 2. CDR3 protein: CASSGDRSSYEQYF. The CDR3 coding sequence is TGTGCCAGCAGTGGGGACAGGAGCTCCTACGAGCAGTACTTC.

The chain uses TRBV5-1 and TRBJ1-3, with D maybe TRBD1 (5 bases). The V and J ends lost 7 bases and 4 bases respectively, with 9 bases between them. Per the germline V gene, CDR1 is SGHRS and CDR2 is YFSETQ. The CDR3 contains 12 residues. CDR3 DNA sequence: TGCGCCAGCGCAGGGTCAGGAAACACCATATATTTT. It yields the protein CASAGSGNTIYF.

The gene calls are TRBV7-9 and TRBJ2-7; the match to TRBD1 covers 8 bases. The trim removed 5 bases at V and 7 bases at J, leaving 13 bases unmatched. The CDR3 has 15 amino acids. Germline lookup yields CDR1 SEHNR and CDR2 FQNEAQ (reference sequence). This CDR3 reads CASSLDRGRSREQYF. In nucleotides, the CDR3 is TGTGCCAGCAGCCTAGACAGGGGCCGCTCCCGAGAGCAGTACTTC.

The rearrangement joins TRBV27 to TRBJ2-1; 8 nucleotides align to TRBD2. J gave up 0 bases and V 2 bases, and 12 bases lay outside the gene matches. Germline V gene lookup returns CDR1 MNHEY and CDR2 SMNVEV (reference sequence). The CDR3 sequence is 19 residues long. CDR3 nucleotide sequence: TGTGCCAGCAGTTTAGCGGAAAATAGCGGGGTTAGCTCCTACAATGAGCAGTTCTTC. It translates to CASSLAENSGVSSYNEQFF.

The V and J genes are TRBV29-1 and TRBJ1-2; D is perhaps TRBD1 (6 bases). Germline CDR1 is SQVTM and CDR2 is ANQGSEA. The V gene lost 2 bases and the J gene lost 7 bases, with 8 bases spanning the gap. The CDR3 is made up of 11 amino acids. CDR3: CSVEQTGGYTF. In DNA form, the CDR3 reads TGCAGCGTTGAACAGACAGGTGGCTACACCTTC.